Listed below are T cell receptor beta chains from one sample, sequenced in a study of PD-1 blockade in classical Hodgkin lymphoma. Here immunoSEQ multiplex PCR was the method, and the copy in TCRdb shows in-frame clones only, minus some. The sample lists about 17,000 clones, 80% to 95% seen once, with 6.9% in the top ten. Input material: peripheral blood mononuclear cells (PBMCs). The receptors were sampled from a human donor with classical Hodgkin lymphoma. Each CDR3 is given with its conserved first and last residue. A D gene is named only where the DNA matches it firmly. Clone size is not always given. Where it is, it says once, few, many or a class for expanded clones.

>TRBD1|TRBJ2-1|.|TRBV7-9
CASTLPRTGGASNEQFF
TGTGCCAGCACCCTACCGCGGACAGGGGGCGCCTCCAATGAGCAGTTCTTC
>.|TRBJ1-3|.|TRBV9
CASSVGSSGNTIYF
TGTGCCAGCAGCGTAGGCTCAAGCGGAAACACCATATATTTT
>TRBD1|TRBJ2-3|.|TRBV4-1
CASSHPRGQTYTDTQYF
TGCGCCAGCAGCCACCCTCGGGGACAGACATACACAGATACGCAGTATTTT
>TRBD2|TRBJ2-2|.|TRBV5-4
CASSHRAGGLTGELFF
TGTGCCAGCAGCCACCGAGCGGGAGGACTCACCGGGGAGCTGTTTTTT
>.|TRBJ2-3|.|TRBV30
CAWSVPKGLRTDTQYF
TGTGCCTGGAGTGTACCCAAGGGACTCCGCACAGATACGCAGTATTTT
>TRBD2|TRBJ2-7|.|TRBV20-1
CSAWTRYEQYF
TGCAGTGCTTGGACTAGATACGAGCAGTACTTC
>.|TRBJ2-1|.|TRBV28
CASKVQSYNEQFF
TGTGCCAGCAAAGTGCAGAGTTACAATGAGCAGTTCTTC
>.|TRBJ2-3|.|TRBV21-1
CASSKGYRGARVDTQYF
TGTGCCAGCAGCAAAGGATACAGGGGGGCGAGGGTAGATACGCAGTATTTT
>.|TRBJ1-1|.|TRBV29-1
CSGKNTEAFF
TGCAGCGGCAAGAACACTGAAGCTTTCTTT
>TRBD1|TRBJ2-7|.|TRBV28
CASSGMGQAPYEQYF
TGTGCCAGCAGTGGGATGGGACAGGCACCCTACGAGCAGTACTTC
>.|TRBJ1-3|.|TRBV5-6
CASSSGRGNTIYF
TGTGCCAGCAGCTCGGGCAGGGGAAACACCATATATTTT
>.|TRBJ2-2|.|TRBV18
CASSPPEIAWRTGELFF
TGTGCCAGCTCACCACCGGAGATCGCCTGGAGGACCGGGGAGCTGTTTTTT
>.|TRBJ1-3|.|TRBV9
CASSVGVANSGNTIYF
TGTGCCAGCAGCGTAGGTGTGGCTAACTCTGGAAACACCATATATTTT
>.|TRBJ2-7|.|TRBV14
CASSLTWDSYEQYF
TGTGCCAGCAGTCTAACTTGGGATTCCTACGAGCAGTACTTC
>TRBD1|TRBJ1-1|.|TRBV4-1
CASSPQGGNTEAFF
TGCGCCAGCAGCCCACAGGGGGGGAACACTGAAGCTTTCTTT
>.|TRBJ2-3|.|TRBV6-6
CASSLYSTDTQYF
TGTGCCAGCAGTCTATATAGCACAGATACGCAGTATTTT
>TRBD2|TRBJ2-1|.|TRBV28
CASSRIGTSPYNEQFF
TGTGCCAGCAGCAGAATCGGGACTAGCCCCTACAATGAGCAGTTCTTC
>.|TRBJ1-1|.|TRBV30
CAWSVRSDTEAFF
TGTGCCTGGAGTGTTAGAAGCGACACTGAAGCTTTCTTT
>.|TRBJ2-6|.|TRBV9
CASSGIGANVLTF
TGTGCCAGTTCAGGGATTGGGGCCAACGTCCTGACTTTC
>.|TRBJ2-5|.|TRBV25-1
CASSESKTPHQETQYF
TGTGCCAGCAGTGAATCGAAGACACCCCACCAAGAGACCCAGTACTTC
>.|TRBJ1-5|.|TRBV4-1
CASSQGLWQGNQPQHF
TGCGCCAGCAGCCAAGGCCTGTGGCAAGGGAATCAGCCCCAGCATTTT
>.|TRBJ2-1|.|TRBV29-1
CSAIYKSSYNEQFF
TGCAGCGCCATTTACAAGAGCTCCTACAATGAGCAGTTCTTC
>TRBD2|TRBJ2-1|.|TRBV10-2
CASSEGLAGVNEQFF
TGCGCCAGCAGTGAAGGCCTAGCGGGAGTGAATGAGCAGTTCTTC
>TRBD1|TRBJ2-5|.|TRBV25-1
CASSDGTGTQETQYF
TGTGCCAGCAGTGACGGGACAGGGACCCAAGAGACCCAGTACTTC
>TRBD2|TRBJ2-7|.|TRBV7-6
CASSLVAGGGGEQYF
TGTGCCAGCAGCCTCGTGGCGGGAGGGGGAGGCGAGCAGTACTTC
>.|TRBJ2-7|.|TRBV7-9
CASSLEYGSRPYEQYF
TGTGCCAGCAGCTTAGAATACGGGAGTCGTCCCTACGAGCAGTACTTC
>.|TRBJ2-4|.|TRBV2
CASIRKNIQYF
TGTGCCAGCATCCGGAAAAACATTCAGTACTTC
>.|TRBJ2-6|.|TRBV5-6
CASSPAGVGGRFGANVLTF
TGTGCCAGTAGCCCCGCCGGGGTTGGGGGGCGTTTTGGGGCCAACGTCCTGACTTTC
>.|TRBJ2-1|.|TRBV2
CASAYYNEQFF
TGTGCCAGTGCCTATTACAATGAGCAGTTCTTC
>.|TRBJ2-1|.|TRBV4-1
CASSQNRAYNEQFF
TGCGCCAGCAGCCAAAACAGGGCCTACAATGAGCAGTTCTTC
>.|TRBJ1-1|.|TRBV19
CASCRDTEAFF
TGTGCCAGTTGCAGAGACACTGAAGCTTTCTTT
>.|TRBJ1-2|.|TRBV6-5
CASSSDRPYGYTF
TGTGCCAGCAGTTCGGACAGACCGTATGGCTACACCTTC
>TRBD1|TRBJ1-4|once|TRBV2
CASSETGGRGEKLFF
TGTGCCAGCAGTGAAACAGGGGGGCGGGGTGAAAAACTGTTTTTT
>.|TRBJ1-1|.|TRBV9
CASSVLGDTEAFF
TGTGCCAGCAGCGTATTAGGGGACACTGAAGCTTTCTTT
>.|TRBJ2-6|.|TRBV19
CASTSDGSGANVLTF
TGTGCCAGTACCTCGGACGGCTCTGGGGCCAACGTCCTGACTTTC
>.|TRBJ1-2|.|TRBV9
CASSHREGAGGYTF
TGTGCCAGCAGCCACCGGGAAGGGGCGGGTGGCTACACCTTC
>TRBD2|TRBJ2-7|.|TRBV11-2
CASSRTDTSGRYEQYF
TGTGCCAGCAGCCGTACGGACACTAGCGGGAGGTACGAGCAGTACTTC
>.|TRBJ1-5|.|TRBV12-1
CASSSGLYSNQPQHF
TGTGCCAGCAGCTCGGGACTCTATAGCAATCAGCCCCAGCATTTT
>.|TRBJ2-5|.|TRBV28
CASSFRGAGETQYF
TGTGCCAGCAGTTTTCGGGGGGCAGGAGAGACCCAGTACTTC
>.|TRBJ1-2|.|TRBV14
CASSPNLGAGGYTF
TGTGCCAGCAGCCCCAATTTAGGGGCCGGCGGCTACACCTTC
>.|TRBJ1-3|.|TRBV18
CASSPRSGTSGNTIYF
TGTGCCAGCTCACCAAGGAGTGGGACCTCAGGAAACACCATATATTTT
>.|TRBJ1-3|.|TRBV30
CACGGNTIYF
TGTGCCTGCGGTGGAAACACCATATATTTT
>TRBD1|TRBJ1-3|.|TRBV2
CASSEAGWDSSFSGNTIYF
TGTGCCAGCAGTGAAGCGGGGTGGGACAGTTCCTTCTCTGGAAACACCATATATTTT
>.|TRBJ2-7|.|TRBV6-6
CASEALVGSSEQYF
TGTGCCAGCGAAGCACTAGTAGGGTCTTCCGAGCAGTACTTC
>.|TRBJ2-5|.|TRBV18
CASSPRTGETQYF
TGTGCCAGCTCACCACGGACGGGGGAGACCCAGTACTTC